Shown below are 32 T cell receptor beta chains from a single sample sequenced in a study of early T cells in non-severe SARS-CoV-2 infection. TCRdb recomputed calls from the 5' RACE reads with MiXCR, one row per CDR3 protein. The table has over 20,000 distinct CDR3 sequences, less than 7% seen once. Sequenced material: whole blood. These receptors were taken from an adult who was a healthcare worker with PCR-confirmed SARS-CoV-2 infection or an uninfected control (not recorded which).

This clonotype was counted many times. The chain uses TRBV4-1 and TRBJ2-1; D may be TRBD1 or TRBD2 (6 bases each). Germline CDR1 is MGHRA and CDR2 is YSYEKL. The CDR3 extends over 14 amino acids. V lost 4 bases and J lost 8, with 15 bases in between. CDR3 sequence reads: CASSPGTQRDEQFF. The CDR3 DNA reads TGCGCCAGCAGCCCCGGGACACAGCGGGATGAGCAGTTCTTC.

At least ten counts were recorded for this clonotype. V gene TRBV28 combines with J gene TRBJ2-4; tentatively, D is TRBD2 (6 bases). Trimming pared 2 bases from V and 0 bases from J, leaving 11 bases between. The V gene's germline CDR1 is MDHEN and CDR2 SYDVKM. The CDR3 loop spans 16 amino acids. CDR3 in DNA: TGTGCCAGCAGTTTAGGTCAGGGACTAGCCAAAAACATTCAGTACTTC. It codes for CASSLGQGLAKNIQYF.

This clonotype is labeled medium-sized. The chain uses TRBV6-2 or TRBV6-3 and TRBJ2-2; 14 nucleotides line up with TRBD2. CDR3 size: 19 residues. Per germline, CDR1 MNHEY and CDR2 SVGEGT. V lost 2 bases to trimming and J lost 6 bases; unmatched junction nucleotides: 11. The CDR3 DNA follows: TGTGCCAGCAGTTACGTGGGACTAGCGGGGGCCCTATCCTCCGGGGAGCTGTTTTTT. Residues: CASSYVGLAGALSSGELFF.

This clonotype was detected only a few times. The chain links TRBV6-6 to TRBJ2-3; perhaps TRBD1 as D (5 bases). Germline V gene sequence: CDR1 MNHNY, CDR2 SVGAGI (reference sequence). V was trimmed by 4 bases and J by 2 bases, leaving 19 bases between them. The CDR3 extends over 17 amino acids. The DNA for the CDR3 is TGTGCCAGCAGTTCAGCCACGCCGCGACAGATCACAGATACGCAGTATTTT. It specifies CASSSATPRQITDTQYF.

This clonotype showed up just a few times. V usage is TRBV5-1 and J usage is TRBJ2-5; D remains ambiguous. Germline assignment: CDR1 SGHRS and CDR2 YFSETQ. V lost 0 bases and J lost 7, with 13 bases in between. The CDR3 totals 14 residues. This chain's CDR3 is CASSLVEPPGTQYF. The CDR3 DNA sequence: TGCGCCAGCAGCTTGGTAGAGCCGCCCGGGACCCAGTACTTC. The full variable domain, rest sourced from reference TRBV5-1 and TRBJ2-5, is KAGVTQTPRYLIKTRGQQVTLSCSPISGHRSVSWYQQTPGQGLQFLFEYFSETQRNKGNFPGRFSGRQFSNSRSEMNVSTLELGDSALYLCASSLVEPPGTQYFGPGTRLLVL.

This chain's CDR3 is CASSLIGDTQYF. Here the CDR3 DNA reads TGTGCCAGCAGCCTCATCGGAGATACGCAGTATTTT. The genes are TRBV11-2 and TRBJ2-3; D remains unclear. The germline V gene encodes CDR1 SGHAT and CDR2 FQNNGV. The V end lost 5 bases, the J end lost 5 bases, and 8 bases lay between the germline ends. The CDR3 sequence is 12 residues long.

This clonotype is judged medium-sized. The chain has TRBV29-1 and TRBJ1-3, with no clear D. CDR1 SQVTM and CDR2 ANQGSEA come from the germline V gene. V lost 7 bases and J lost 2, with 15 bases in between. This CDR3 spans 14 amino acids. The CDR3 is CSAEDGTTGNTIYF. The CDR3 nucleotides read TGCAGCGCAGAAGACGGAACGACTGGAAACACCATATATTTT.

This clonotype was picked up a small number of times. This chain uses TRBV5-1 with TRBJ1-1, with D possibly being TRBD1 (5 bases). Trimming shortened V by 6 bases and J by 5 bases, and 17 bases separated the two germline ends. The germline CDR1 and CDR2 sequences are SGHRS and YFSETQ. This CDR3 contains 14 residues. The CDR3 sequence is CASTITGTGTEAFF. CDR3 DNA: TGCGCCAGCACCATAACCGGGACCGGAACTGAAGCTTTCTTT.

By share of the sample, this clonotype is medium-sized. The chain recombines TRBV19 with TRBJ2-2; a possible D gene is TRBD2 (6 bases). There are 17 residues in the CDR3. The germline V gene has CDR1 LNHDA and CDR2 SQIVND (reference sequence). Deletions cut 0 bases from V and 1 base from J, with 12 bases between. The CDR3 here is CASSIDGGAVNTGELFF. CDR3 nucleotide sequence: TGTGCCAGTAGTATAGATGGAGGGGCAGTGAACACCGGGGAGCTGTTTTTT.

This clonotype was counted many times. The chain joins TRBV20-1 to TRBJ2-3; TRBD1 agrees at 8 bases. Germline assignment: CDR1 DFQATT and CDR2 SNEGSKA (reference sequence). The CDR3 extends over 16 amino acids. V lost 2 bases and J lost 2; bases outside the gene matches: 9. The CDR3 reads CSARPRTGSPTDTQYF. CDR3 in DNA: TGCAGTGCTAGACCACGGACAGGGAGTCCCACAGATACGCAGTATTTT.

This clonotype was observed a few times. The DNA of the CDR3 is TGTGCCAGCAGTATAAATTCGAGAGAAGCTTTCTTT. This gives the protein CASSINSREAFF. The V call is TRBV28, the J call TRBJ1-1; D remains ambiguous. V lost 5 bases, J lost 8 bases, and 12 bases lay in between. The CDR3 covers 12 residues. Germline loops: CDR1 MDHEN, CDR2 SYDVKM.

This clonotype was counted ten times or more. The CDR3 spells CASSYSPAEQFF. CDR3 DNA sequence: TGTGCCAGCAGTTACTCCCCGGCCGAGCAGTTCTTC. The V call is TRBV6-6, the J call TRBJ2-1, with no clear D. V lost 0 bases, J lost 10 bases, and 7 bases lay in between. Germline lookup yields CDR1 MNHNY and CDR2 SVGAGI (reference sequence). CDR3 length: 12 amino acids.

On this clonotype itself: One end of the junction does not line up with germline, which may come from a read error. CDR3 sequence: CASILGPGPYGYTF. The CDR3 nucleotides are TGTGCCAGCATCTTGGGGCCAGGGCCGTATGGCTACACCTTC. The chain links TRBV5-5 to TRBJ1-2; D is perhaps TRBD1 (5 bases). The CDR3 is 14 residues long. Germline V gene sequence: CDR1 SGHKS, CDR2 YYEKEE (reference sequence). Using reference TRBV5-5 and TRBJ1-2 for the parts outside the CDR3, the full variable domain is DAGVTQSPTHLIKTRGQQVTLRCSPISGHKSVSWYQQVLGQGPQFIFQYYEKEERGRGNFPDRFSARQFPNYSSELNVNALLLGDSALYLCASILGPGPYGYTFGSGTRLTVV.

The genes are TRBV7-9 and TRBJ2-3; D possibly corresponds to TRBD2 (6 bases). The CDR3 has 15 amino acids. Per the germline V gene, CDR1 is SEHNR and CDR2 is FQNEAQ (reference sequence). Trimming pared 1 base from V and 4 bases from J, leaving 12 bases between. The CDR3: CASSLGWGVPDTQYF. The CDR3 bases are TGTGCCAGCAGCTTAGGATGGGGGGTCCCAGATACGCAGTATTTT. Supplemented by reference TRBV7-9 and TRBJ2-3, the full variable domain reads DTGVSQNPRHKITKRGQNVTFRCDPISEHNRLYWYRQTLGQGPEFLTYFQNEAQLEKSRLLSDRFSAERPKGSFSTLEIQRTEQGDSAMYLCASSLGWGVPDTQYFGPGTRLTVL.

This clonotype was observed a few times. The rearrangement joins TRBV14 to TRBJ2-3; D remains unclear. Trimming took 1 base from V and 6 from J, leaving 17 bases between them. The CDR3 totals 16 residues. The germline V gene has CDR1 SGHDN and CDR2 FVKESK. The CDR3 reads CASSQVLALGRDTQYF. The CDR3 DNA reads as TGTGCCAGCAGCCAAGTATTGGCCCTAGGAAGGGATACGCAGTATTTT.

This clonotype has at least ten counts. The CDR3 DNA sequence: TGCAGCGTGACCACTGGACAGGGGTGGAGGGATACGCAGTATTTT. Its translation: CSVTTGQGWRDTQYF. The rearrangement joins TRBV29-1 to TRBJ2-3; 9 nucleotides agree with TRBD1. The CDR3 extends over 15 amino acids. V shed 6 bases and J 6 bases; nucleotides not matched to a gene: 13. The germline CDR1 and CDR2 sequences are SQVTM and ANQGSEA.

At least ten counts were recorded for this clonotype. V is TRBV6-1 and J is TRBJ1-1; D unresolved. This CDR3 comprises 14 residues. Trimming shortened V by 8 bases and J by 0 bases, and 13 bases separated the two germline ends. Germline-derived CDR1 and CDR2 are MNHNS and SASEGT. The CDR3 here is CASSGSPMNTEAFF. DNA of the CDR3: TGTGCCAGCTCTGGCAGCCCCATGAACACTGAAGCTTTCTTT.

This clonotype was counted ten times or more. The chain couples TRBV10-2 to TRBJ2-2, with 7 bases lining up with TRBD2. The CDR3 runs 15 residues. The J segment lost 3 bases and the V segment lost 4 bases, leaving 5 bases of the junction unmatched. Looked up from germline, CDR1 is WSHSY and CDR2 is SAAADI. The CDR3 protein is CASSASGVYTGELFF. In DNA, the CDR3 is TGCGCCAGCAGTGCTAGCGGCGTTTACACCGGGGAGCTGTTTTTT.

This clonotype occurred a few times. The CDR3: CASSPSQGKDTQYF. The CDR3 DNA follows: TGTGCCAGCAGCCCCTCTCAGGGGAAGGATACGCAGTATTTT. V usage is TRBV12-3 or TRBV12-4 and J usage is TRBJ2-3, with a weak D call TRBD1 (6 bases). Between the trimmed V and J ends, which lost 6 bases and 6 bases, there was a span of 16 bases. This CDR3 is 14 amino acids long.

J is TRBJ2-2 and V is TRBV11-2; 9 nucleotides agree with TRBD1. CDR3 length: 17 residues. CDR1 and CDR2 from the germline V gene are SGHAT and FQNNGV. Germline trimming cut 5 bases from V and 1 base from J; bases unmatched to any gene: 8. The CDR3 protein is CASSPKGGQGNTGELFF. For the CDR3, the DNA is TGTGCCAGCAGCCCAAAAGGGGGACAGGGGAACACCGGGGAGCTGTTTTTT.

This clonotype was seen a handful of times. The gene calls are TRBV6-5 and TRBJ2-1, with D possibly TRBD2 on 7 matching bases. The CDR3 has 15 amino acids. V was clipped by 10 bases and J by 6 bases, with 22 bases between them. CDR1 is MNHEY and CDR2 is SVGAGI in the germline V gene. DNA for the CDR3: TGTGCCACCACCCCCCGGGGGGCCATTTTCAATGAGCAGTTCTTC. Residues: CATTPRGAIFNEQFF.

This clonotype has only a few counts. The chain is built from TRBV6-2 or TRBV6-3 and TRBJ1-2; unclear D gene. CDR1 and CDR2 from the germline V gene are MNHEY and SVGEGT. CDR3 length equals 12 residues. V lost 2 bases and J lost 4, with 5 bases in between. The CDR3 reads CASSYRPYGYTF. CDR3 sequence (DNA): TGTGCCAGCAGTTACAGACCCTATGGCTACACCTTC.

In this sample, this clonotype turned up many times. The rearrangement joins TRBV20-1 to TRBJ1-2; tentative D call: TRBD1 (6 bases). The ends were cut back, 6 bases at V and 4 bases at J, with 12 bases in the middle. The germline V gene has CDR1 DFQATT and CDR2 SNEGSKA (reference sequence). CDR3 length: 12 residues. CDR3 sequence: CSAQRGSYGYTF. CDR3 coding DNA: TGCAGTGCCCAGAGGGGGAGCTATGGCTACACCTTC.

The chain has TRBV19 and TRBJ1-5, with 7 positions matching TRBD1. This CDR3 spans 15 amino acids. The germline V gene has CDR1 LNHDA and CDR2 SQIVND (reference sequence). J was trimmed by 5 bases and V by 1 base; bases with no gene match: 5. CDR3 amino acids: CASSIGGQRYQPQHF. CDR3 DNA: TGTGCCAGTAGTATAGGGGGACAGCGATATCAGCCCCAGCATTTT.

This clonotype has at least ten counts. This chain uses TRBV27 with TRBJ2-7; TRBD1 is a possible D gene (6 bases). V lost 6 bases and J 2 bases, leaving 11 bases between the germline ends. The V gene's germline CDR1 is MNHEY and CDR2 SMNVEV (reference sequence). The CDR3 spans 13 residues. The CDR3 DNA sequence: TGTGCCAGCAGGGGGACATTCCCCTACGAGCAGTACTTC. Protein product: CASRGTFPYEQYF.

This clonotype occurred many times. The V and J genes are TRBV29-1 and TRBJ1-3; a weak D match, TRBD1 (5 bases). V was cut by 4 bases and J by 4 bases, with 17 bases left in between. Germline V gene data show CDR1 as SQVTM and CDR2 as ANQGSEA. This CDR3 is built from 15 residues. In DNA form, the CDR3 reads TGCAGCGTTGCAGGGTTAGACTCGAGCGGAAACACCATATATTTT. The encoded protein is CSVAGLDSSGNTIYF.

This clonotype was seen many times. The chain links TRBV28 to TRBJ2-5, with 7 positions matching TRBD2. The germline gives CDR1 MDHEN, CDR2 SYDVKM. J gave up 4 bases and V 6 bases, and 8 bases lay outside the gene matches. There are 14 residues in the CDR3. CDR3 region: CASRSLPGGETQYF. CDR3 coding DNA: TGTGCCAGCAGGAGCTTGCCGGGGGGAGAGACCCAGTACTTC. Full variable domain (outside the CDR3, taken from reference TRBV28 and TRBJ2-5): DVKVTQSSRYLVKRTGEKVFLECVQDMDHENMFWYRQDPGLGLRLIYFSYDVKMKEKGDIPEGYSVSREKKERFSLILESASTNQTSMYLCASRSLPGGETQYFGPGTRLLVL.

In this sample, this clonotype turned up a few times. The chain carries TRBV3-1 and TRBJ2-3; TRBD2 is a possible D gene (5 bases). The V and J ends lost 3 bases and 1 base respectively, with 17 bases between them. Germline V gene data show CDR1 as LGHDT and CDR2 as YNNKEL (reference sequence). CDR3 size: 17 residues. The CDR3: CASSQTLLASRTDTQYF. The CDR3 region has the DNA TGTGCCAGCAGCCAGACACTCCTAGCTTCACGCACAGATACGCAGTATTTT.

This clonotype was detected a few times. The rearrangement links TRBV19 to TRBJ1-1; D not certain. With 0 bases removed from V and 4 bases from J, the gap between germline ends came to 9 bases. CDR1 LNHDA and CDR2 SQIVND come from the germline V gene (reference sequence). The CDR3 extends over 14 amino acids. DNA of the CDR3: TGTGCCAGTAGTATAGACCGCCGTGTCACTGAAGCTTTCTTT. Its translation: CASSIDRRVTEAFF.

The gene calls are TRBV18 and TRBJ2-3; TRBD1 aligns across 8 bases. This CDR3 is built from 16 residues. V shed 0 bases, J shed 4 bases, and the junction held 6 bases outside the gene matches. Germline-derived CDR1 and CDR2 are KGHSH and LQKENI. The chain's CDR3 is CASSPPPTGVADTQYF. CDR3 coding DNA: TGTGCCAGCTCACCACCACCGACAGGGGTGGCAGATACGCAGTATTTT.

This clonotype was recorded many times. The chain couples TRBV7-9 to TRBJ1-2; 7 nucleotides agree with TRBD1. Germline V gives CDR1 SEHNR, CDR2 FQNEAQ (reference sequence). This CDR3 region has 15 residues. V trimming: 1 base; J trimming: 6 bases; junction bases outside the gene matches: 8. The CDR3 DNA reads as TGTGCCAGCAGCTTAGAGAGTGGACAGGCGAATGGCTACACCTTC. It encodes CASSLESGQANGYTF.

This clonotype was found a few times. The chain couples TRBV9 to TRBJ1-2; 10 positions agree with TRBD1. The germline V gene has CDR1 SGDLS and CDR2 YYNGEE. Trimming removed 6 bases from V and 7 bases from J; junction bases left unmatched: 12. The CDR3 is 15 amino acids. The CDR3 reads CASTSQGQGTPGYTF. CDR3 DNA: TGTGCCAGCACCAGCCAGGGACAGGGGACACCTGGCTACACCTTC.